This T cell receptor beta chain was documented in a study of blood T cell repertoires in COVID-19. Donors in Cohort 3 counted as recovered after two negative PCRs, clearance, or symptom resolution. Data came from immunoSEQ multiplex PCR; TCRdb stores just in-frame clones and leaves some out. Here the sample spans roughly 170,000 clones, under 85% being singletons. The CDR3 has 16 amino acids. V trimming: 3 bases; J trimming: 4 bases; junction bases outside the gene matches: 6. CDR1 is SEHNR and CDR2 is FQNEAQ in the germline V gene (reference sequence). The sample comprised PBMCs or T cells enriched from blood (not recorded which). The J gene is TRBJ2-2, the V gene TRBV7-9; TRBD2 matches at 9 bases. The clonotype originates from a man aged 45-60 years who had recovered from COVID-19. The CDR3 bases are TGTGCCAGCAGCTTTGCAGCTAGCGGGGTCACCGGGGAGCTGTTTTTT. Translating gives CASSFAASGVTGELFF.